This T cell receptor (beta chain) was documented in a study of T-cell reconstitution after alpha-beta-depleted transplantation in children. Construction of the TCRbeta library involved unique molecular identifiers. TCRdb itself ran the PCR reads through MiXCR, one entry per CDR3 protein. The data contain over 550,000 distinct CDR3 sequences, roughly a tenth of them singletons. Germline V gives CDR1 DFQATT, CDR2 SNEGSKA (reference sequence). The trim removed 5 bases at V and 4 bases at J, leaving 8 bases unmatched. The length of the CDR3 is 14 residues. There are many counts of this clonotype. The TCR originated in a human donor who donated a stem cell graft to a child with acute myeloid leukemia. The source was PBMCs from the stem cell graft donor, collected from the stem cell graft. The chain joins TRBV20-1 to TRBJ2-1, with 7 bases identical to TRBD1. The CDR3 spells CSALPQGLYNEQFF. The CDR3 nucleotides read TGCAGTGCTCTCCCACAGGGGCTTTACAATGAGCAGTTCTTC.